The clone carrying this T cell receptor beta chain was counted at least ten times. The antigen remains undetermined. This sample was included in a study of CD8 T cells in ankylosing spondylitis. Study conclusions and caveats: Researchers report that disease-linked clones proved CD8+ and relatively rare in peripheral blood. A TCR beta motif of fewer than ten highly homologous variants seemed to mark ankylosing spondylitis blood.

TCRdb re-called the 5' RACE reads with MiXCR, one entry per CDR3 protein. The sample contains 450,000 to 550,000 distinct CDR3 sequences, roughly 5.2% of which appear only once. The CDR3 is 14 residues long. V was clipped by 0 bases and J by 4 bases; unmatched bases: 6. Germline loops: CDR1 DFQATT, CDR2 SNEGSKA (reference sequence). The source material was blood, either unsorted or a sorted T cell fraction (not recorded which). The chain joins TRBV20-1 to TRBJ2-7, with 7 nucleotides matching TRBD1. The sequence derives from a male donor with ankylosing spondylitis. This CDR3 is CSARDLGQSYEQYF. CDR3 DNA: TGCAGTGCTAGAGATTTGGGACAGTCATACGAGCAGTACTTC.